Here is one TCR beta chain with its context. Other DNA variants within this sample encode the same CDR3. CDR3 length: 13 residues. Germline V gene data show CDR1 as SGHAT and CDR2 as FQNNGV. The V and J ends lost 3 bases and 0 bases respectively, with 5 bases between them. These data originate in a study of blood T cell repertoires in COVID-19. Study details: Italy, Spain and the United States were the sources of the convalescent and acute COVID-19 samples.

In the source study's methods: Amplification of reference gene primers was used by the study to estimate nucleated cell counts. Only in-frame clones appear in the TCRdb table, and some are missing; sequencing was by immunoSEQ multiplex PCR. D and trimming were read from the DNA, whereas the V and J calls and clone size are those reported in that table. The table shows 250,000 to 350,000 clones, with approximately 88% occurring only once. The genes are TRBV11-2 and TRBJ2-5; possibly TRBD1 for D (5 bases). The receptor was isolated from a man between 18 and 29 years old who had recovered from COVID-19. Sequenced input: peripheral blood. The CDR3 nucleotides are TGTGCCAGCAGCTTGACAGACCAAGAGACCCAGTACTTC. The encoded protein is CASSLTDQETQYF.